Listed below are T cell receptor beta chains from one sample, sequenced in a study of CD8 T cells in Susac syndrome. Via MiXCR, TCRdb re-called the immunoSEQ multiplex PCR reads, giving one row per CDR3 protein. The sample records hundreds of thousands of distinct CDR3 sequences, around 91% being singletons. Sequenced material: CD8+ T cells from PBMCs. These receptors all stem from a human donor with multiple sclerosis. Each CDR3 is given with its conserved first and last residue. The D gene is left open where the match is weak. Where a row states a size, it is once, few, many or the class of an expanded clone; other rows omit it.

CDR3 protein	CDR3 DNA	D gene	J gene	V gene	clone size
CASSILRPAGDNEQFF	TGTGCCAGCAGTATTCTCCGTCCGGCGGGGGACAATGAGCAGTTCTTC	TRBD2	TRBJ2-1	TRBV28	NA
CASSMVGEQFF	TGTGCCAGTAGTATGGTGGGTGAGCAGTTCTTC	NA	TRBJ2-1	TRBV19	NA
CASRPGLNSPLHF	TGTGCCAGCAGACCAGGGCTTAATTCACCCCTCCACTTT	NA	TRBJ1-6	TRBV27	NA
CASSQDSGYSYNEQFF	TGTGCCAGCAGCCAAGATAGCGGGTACTCCTACAATGAGCAGTTCTTC	TRBD2	TRBJ2-1	TRBV3-1	NA
CASSSTSGGTDTQYF	TGCGCCAGCAGCTCGACTAGCGGGGGGACAGATACGCAGTATTTT	TRBD2	TRBJ2-3	TRBV5-1	NA
CASSPGQGTATEAFF	TGCGCCAGCAGCCCTGGACAGGGAACTGCGACTGAAGCTTTCTTT	TRBD1	TRBJ1-1	TRBV5-1	once
CASSLDDRLDQPQHF	TGTGCCAGCAGCTTAGACGACAGGTTAGATCAGCCCCAGCATTTT	NA	TRBJ1-5	TRBV7-9	NA
CASSSLAQGHTDTQYF	TGTGCCAGCAGTTCCCTAGCTCAGGGCCACACAGATACGCAGTATTTT	NA	TRBJ2-3	TRBV6-2/TRBV6-3	NA
CASRTAIIDEKLFF	TGTGCCAGCAGGACCGCGATTATTGATGAAAAACTGTTTTTT	NA	TRBJ1-4	TRBV2	NA
CASSGYSPYNEQFF	TGTGCCAGCAGTGGATACTCCCCATACAATGAGCAGTTCTTC	NA	TRBJ2-1	TRBV2	once